The 28 T cell receptor beta chains given below trace back to one sample, sequenced in a study of blood T cell repertoires in COVID-19. The assay was immunoSEQ multiplex PCR, and TCRdb's table has in-frame clones only and misses some. Of tens of thousands of clones in the sample, 70% to 90% are singletons; the top ten hold approximately 4%. The source material was peripheral blood. Every receptor here comes from a human donor in a cohort sampled during active COVID-19.

The V call is TRBV19, the J call TRBJ1-2; D possibly corresponds to TRBD1 (6 bases). The germline V and J ends were trimmed by 3 bases and 6 bases, with 17 bases remaining between them. The CDR3 is made up of 15 amino acids. Looked up from germline, CDR1 is LNHDA and CDR2 is SQIVND (reference sequence). The chain's CDR3 is CASSIGPSAGDGYTF. The CDR3 DNA reads TGTGCCAGTAGTATTGGCCCCTCAGCAGGGGATGGCTACACCTTC.

This chain links TRBV3-1 (or the pseudogene TRBV3-2) with TRBJ2-1; 9 nucleotides align to TRBD2. The CDR3 extends over 15 amino acids. V shed 3 bases and J 6 bases; nucleotides not matched to a gene: 6. Germline V CDR1 and CDR2: LGHDT, YNNKEL (reference sequence). Here the CDR3 reads CASSHYETSGNEQFF. The CDR3 DNA sequence: TGTGCCAGCAGCCACTACGAGACTAGCGGCAATGAGCAGTTCTTC.

This clone was detected once. The chain carries TRBV2 and TRBJ1-1; D is ambiguous. CDR3 size: 14 residues. Germline V gives CDR1 SNHLY, CDR2 FYNNEI. V shed 4 bases and J shed 5 bases, with 14 bases lying between them. CDR3 loop: CASSVEGLGTEAFF. The CDR3 DNA sequence: TGTGCCAGCAGTGTGGAGGGTCTGGGAACTGAAGCTTTCTTT.

V gene TRBV7-8 combines with J gene TRBJ2-1; 14 bases are a match to TRBD2. This CDR3 region has 16 residues. Germline trimming cut 1 base from V and 7 bases from J; bases unmatched to any gene: 3. Germline V gene sequence: CDR1 SGHVS, CDR2 FQNEAQ. The CDR3 region has the DNA TGTGCCAGCAGCTTAGGTGGGACTAGCGGGAGAAATGAGCAGTTCTTC. Translating it yields CASSLGGTSGRNEQFF. Supplemented by reference TRBV7-8 and TRBJ2-1, the full variable domain reads GAGVSQSPRYKVAKRGQDVALRCDPISGHVSLFWYQQALGQGPEFLTYFQNEAQLDKSGLPSDRFFAERPEGSVSTLKIQRTQQEDSAVYLCASSLGGTSGRNEQFFGPGTRLTVL.

This sequence joins TRBV27 and TRBJ2-1, with TRBD2 identical over 13 bases. CDR1 and CDR2 (germline): MNHEY, SMNVEV (reference sequence). V lost 3 bases to trimming and J lost 5 bases; unmatched junction nucleotides: 4. The CDR3 has 16 amino acids. The DNA for the CDR3 is TGTGCCAGCAGTTTCACTAGCGGGGGGGAAAACAATGAGCAGTTCTTC. Translation gives CASSFTSGGENNEQFF.

J is TRBJ1-1 and V is TRBV5-1; 9 bases map to TRBD1. The germline V gene has CDR1 SGHRS and CDR2 YFSETQ. Losses at the gene ends were 4 bases for V and 4 bases for J; bases not matched to a gene: 5. The CDR3 loop spans 14 amino acids. Here the CDR3 DNA reads TGCGCCAGCAGCCGGGGACAGGGACCCACTGAAGCTTTCTTT. Its protein product is CASSRGQGPTEAFF. Variable domain in full (rest from reference TRBV5-1 and TRBJ1-1): KAGVTQTPRYLIKTRGQQVTLSCSPISGHRSVSWYQQTPGQGLQFLFEYFSETQRNKGNFPGRFSGRQFSNSRSEMNVSTLELGDSALYLCASSRGQGPTEAFFGQGTRLTVV.

This chain joins TRBV19 and TRBJ2-7; the D gene is possibly TRBD2 (5 bases). CDR1 LNHDA and CDR2 SQIVND come from the germline V gene (reference sequence). The CDR3 has 13 residues. V lost 2 bases, J lost 4 bases, and 9 bases lay in between. In DNA form, the CDR3 reads TGTGCCAGTAGTATAAACAGCGGTTACGAGCAGTACTTC. Translation: CASSINSGYEQYF.

The chain uses TRBV7-8 and TRBJ2-5; tentative D call: TRBD2 (6 bases). This CDR3 region has 16 residues. CDR1 and CDR2 from the germline V gene are SGHVS and FQNEAQ. Trimming took 2 bases from V and 2 from J, leaving 15 bases between them. CDR3 bases: TGTGCCAGCAGCTTATGGGGACTGGGCAGTCAAGAGACCCAGTACTTC. As protein: CASSLWGLGSQETQYF.

The chain combines TRBV6-5 with TRBJ2-5, with TRBD2 matching over 10 bases. The CDR3 covers 14 residues. J was trimmed by 5 bases and V by 2 bases; bases with no gene match: 2. Germline V lookup: CDR1 MNHEY, CDR2 SVGAGI. DNA for the CDR3: TGTGCCAGCAGTTACCTAGCGGGAGTTGAGACCCAGTACTTC. Translated: CASSYLAGVETQYF.

This chain joins TRBV3-1 (or the pseudogene TRBV3-2) and TRBJ2-6, with D uncertain. Germline CDR1 is LGHDT and CDR2 is YNNKEL (reference sequence). This CDR3 region has 15 residues. Trimming cost V 1 base and J 1 base, with 5 bases left between them. CDR3 DNA: TGTGCCAGCAGCCAAGGAGGATCTGGGGCCAACGTCCTGACTTTC. Its protein product is CASSQGGSGANVLTF.

The V and J genes are TRBV9 and TRBJ1-1, with D perhaps TRBD1 (5 bases). The germline V gene has CDR1 SGDLS and CDR2 YYNGEE. The V and J ends lost 4 bases and 5 bases respectively, with 15 bases between them. CDR3 length equals 14 residues. Written as DNA, the CDR3 is TGTGCCAGCAGCTCCCGGGATGGGGGGACTGAAGCTTTCTTT. Its translation is CASSSRDGGTEAFF.

This chain links TRBV5-4 with TRBJ1-6, with a tentative D call TRBD1 (6 bases). The germline V gene encodes CDR1 SGHNT and CDR2 YYREEE (reference sequence). With 0 bases removed from V and 5 bases from J, the gap between germline ends came to 9 bases. The CDR3 sequence is 15 residues long. The CDR3 protein is CASSLGAGDNSPLHF. The CDR3 coding sequence is TGTGCCAGCAGCTTGGGGGCAGGGGATAATTCACCCCTCCACTTT.

This chain connects TRBV5-5 to TRBJ1-2; 8 bases match TRBD1. The germline V gene encodes CDR1 SGHKS and CDR2 YYEKEE (reference sequence). V shed 5 bases and J 5 bases; nucleotides not matched to a gene: 8. The CDR3 has 14 amino acids. The CDR3 reads CASRSWTGLYGYTF. DNA of the CDR3: TGTGCCAGCAGATCGTGGACAGGGCTATATGGCTACACCTTC.

The chain uses TRBV27 and TRBJ2-7; 7 positions agree with TRBD1. V gave up 5 bases and J gave up 0 bases; unmatched junction bases: 4. Germline V gene sequence: CDR1 MNHEY, CDR2 SMNVEV (reference sequence). This CDR3 is 14 amino acids long. CDR3: CASSIDRASYEQYF. In DNA form, the CDR3 reads TGTGCCAGCAGTATCGACAGGGCCTCCTACGAGCAGTACTTC.

The chain carries TRBV4-1 and TRBJ1-3, with TRBD1 as a possible D gene (5 bases). V lost 4 bases to trimming and J lost 6 bases, with 13 bases between them. From germline, CDR1 is MGHRA and CDR2 YSYEKL. The CDR3 runs to 14 residues. CDR3 DNA sequence: TGCGCCAGCAGCCTGGGCCAGGGAAAAAACACCATATATTTT. Residues: CASSLGQGKNTIYF.

The rearrangement links TRBV3-1 (or the pseudogene TRBV3-2) to TRBJ2-7; the D is unclear. The CDR3 runs 15 residues. Germline values: CDR1 LGHDT, CDR2 YNNKEL (reference sequence). V lost 2 bases and J lost 1, with 12 bases in between. CDR3 protein: CASSQSELMSYEQYF. CDR3 DNA sequence: TGTGCCAGCAGCCAAAGTGAGCTGATGTCCTACGAGCAGTACTTC.

This clone has only a few counts. This rearrangement joins TRBV7-2 to TRBJ1-5, with TRBD1 matching over 9 bases. The CDR3 totals 16 residues. V shed 1 base, J shed 2 bases, and the junction held 3 bases outside the gene matches. Germline CDR1 and CDR2: SGHTA and FQGNSA. As DNA, the CDR3 is TGTGCCAGCAGCTTAGGCAACAGGGGGCGCAATCAGCCCCAGCATTTT. Residues: CASSLGNRGRNQPQHF. The variable domain in full, completed from reference TRBV7-2 and TRBJ1-5, reads GAGVSQSPSNKVTEKGKDVELRCDPISGHTALYWYRQSLGQGLEFLIYFQGNSAPDKSGLPSDRFSAERTGGSVSTLTIQRTQQEDSAVYLCASSLGNRGRNQPQHFGDGTRLSIL.

The V gene is TRBV5-1, the J gene TRBJ2-5; TRBD2 matches at 9 bases. J was trimmed by 1 base and V by 2 bases; bases with no gene match: 9. The CDR3 extends over 17 amino acids. Germline V gives CDR1 SGHRS, CDR2 YFSETQ. The CDR3 sequence: CASSLTGTSPLQETQYF. CDR3 in DNA: TGCGCCAGCAGCTTAACCGGGACTAGCCCACTCCAAGAGACCCAGTACTTC. Complete variable domain (other parts from reference TRBV5-1 and TRBJ2-5): KAGVTQTPRYLIKTRGQQVTLSCSPISGHRSVSWYQQTPGQGLQFLFEYFSETQRNKGNFPGRFSGRQFSNSRSEMNVSTLELGDSALYLCASSLTGTSPLQETQYFGPGTRLLVL.

This clone appeared a few times. This chain joins TRBV6-2 or TRBV6-3 and TRBJ2-2; D gene ambiguous. Trimming left V 1 base short and J 13 bases short, with 10 bases between. Germline CDR1 and CDR2: MNHEY and SVGEGT. The CDR3 totals 12 residues. In DNA, the CDR3 is TGTGCCAGCAGTTACTTCCCTAGAGGGCTGTTTTTT. Translating it yields CASSYFPRGLFF.

The chain uses TRBV4-1 and TRBJ2-5; 9 bases agree with TRBD1. J lost 1 base, V lost 4 bases, and 7 bases had no gene match. The V gene's germline CDR1 is MGHRA and CDR2 YSYEKL. The CDR3 runs 16 residues. The DNA of the CDR3 is TGCGCCAGCAGCCCTATCCCGGGACAGGGCCAAGAGACCCAGTACTTC. Its translation is CASSPIPGQGQETQYF.

The chain links TRBV9 to TRBJ2-2; D uncertain. The V end was cut by 0 bases, the J end by 7 bases, with 13 bases between. This CDR3 comprises 15 residues. CDR1 and CDR2 from the germline V gene are SGDLS and YYNGEE. CDR3 sequence: CASSVGVGGIGELFF. In nucleotides, the CDR3 is TGTGCCAGCAGCGTAGGAGTCGGCGGAATCGGGGAGCTGTTTTTT.

The rearrangement joins TRBV6-5 to TRBJ1-3, with 9 bases that match TRBD1. The CDR3 totals 15 residues. Germline CDR1 is MNHEY and CDR2 is SVGAGI. Losses at the gene ends were 6 bases for V and 2 bases for J; bases not matched to a gene: 5. CDR3 loop: CASRYTGGAGNTIYF. In DNA, the CDR3 is TGTGCCAGCAGATATACAGGGGGCGCTGGAAACACCATATATTTT.

For the CDR3, the DNA is TGTGCCAGCAGGGGTGGGGCTACGACCGGGAATGAGCAGTTCTTC. The encoded protein is CASRGGATTGNEQFF. This chain uses TRBV2 with TRBJ2-1; D may be TRBD1 (5 bases). Trimming left V 6 bases short and J 7 bases short, with 19 bases between. Germline CDR1 is SNHLY and CDR2 is FYNNEI. The CDR3 has 15 residues.

V gene TRBV28 combines with J gene TRBJ1-4, with D unclear. V was cut by 2 bases and J by 8 bases, with 12 bases left in between. Germline V gives CDR1 MDHEN, CDR2 SYDVKM. The CDR3 spans 14 residues. CDR3 protein: CASSLRLVEEKLFF. The CDR3 bases are TGTGCCAGCAGTTTACGCCTCGTTGAGGAAAAACTGTTTTTT. The full variable domain, its missing parts supplied by reference TRBV28 and TRBJ1-4, is DVKVTQSSRYLVKRTGEKVFLECVQDMDHENMFWYRQDPGLGLRLIYFSYDVKMKEKGDIPEGYSVSREKKERFSLILESASTNQTSMYLCASSLRLVEEKLFFGSGTQLSVL.

The rearrangement links TRBV4-3 to TRBJ2-7; 7 bases are shared with TRBD1. J lost 3 bases, V lost 5 bases, and 7 bases had no gene match. Germline-derived CDR1 and CDR2 are LGHNA and YSLEER. This CDR3 contains 14 residues. The chain's CDR3 is CASSLGQINYEQYF. As DNA, the CDR3 is TGCGCCAGCAGCTTGGGACAGATAAACTACGAGCAGTACTTC.

The chain couples TRBV28 to TRBJ1-1; 7 nucleotides line up with TRBD1. CDR1 and CDR2 from the germline V gene are MDHEN and SYDVKM. V trimming: 6 bases; J trimming: 2 bases; junction bases outside the gene matches: 12. This CDR3 contains 16 residues. CDR3 amino acids: CASRLIRDSLNTEAFF. CDR3 DNA sequence: TGTGCCAGCAGATTAATCCGGGACAGCCTCAACACTGAAGCTTTCTTT.

The sample holds one count of this clone. The rearrangement links TRBV11-2 to TRBJ1-6; TRBD1 matches at 7 bases. CDR3 length equals 18 residues. Unmatched junction bases numbered 6, after V lost 1 base and J lost 0 bases. The germline V gene encodes CDR1 SGHAT and CDR2 FQNNGV. The CDR3 nucleotides read TGTGCCAGCAGCTTAGGGACAGGATCGTACTCCTATAATTCACCCCTCCACTTT. The encoded protein is CASSLGTGSYSYNSPLHF.

The rearrangement uses TRBV28 and TRBJ2-4; D not resolved. The ends were cut back, 10 bases at V and 1 base at J, with 14 bases in the middle. The CDR3 covers 14 residues. Per the germline V gene, CDR1 is MDHEN and CDR2 is SYDVKM. Here the CDR3 reads CATNRRVAKNIQYF. The DNA for the CDR3 is TGTGCCACCAATCGACGGGTGGCCAAAAACATTCAGTACTTC.